This T cell receptor (beta chain) is from a study of shared clonotypes between healthy human individuals. Profiled with immunoSEQ multiplex PCR; TCRdb holds only in-frame clones, not every one. The table shows some 500,000 clones, with 70% to 85% occurring only once. The germline V gene has CDR1 KGHSH and CDR2 LQKENI. CDR3 length: 16 amino acids. V gave up 3 bases and J gave up 4 bases; unmatched junction bases: 3. The sample was PBMCs. The J gene is TRBJ2-4, the V gene TRBV18; 13 bases fit TRBD2. The TCR sequence derives from a woman in her forties in good health. Some clones in this sample may be carry-over from other donors' samples. The CDR3 reads CASSPPGLAGKNIQYF. For the CDR3, the DNA is TGTGCCAGCTCACCTCCGGGACTAGCGGGGAAAAACATTCAGTACTTC.